This TCR beta chain came from a study of cytomegalovirus exposure and HLA in healthy donors. Amplification used 60 Vbeta primers and 13 Jbeta primers. Produced via immunoSEQ multiplex PCR; TCRdb's table is partial and in-frame only. The sample holds 58,000 or so clones, roughly 74% seen once. The clonotype originates from a woman between 40 and 55 years old in good health and CMV-seropositive. Sequences were obtained from PBMCs.

The CDR3: CASSFTGSGNEQFF. DNA for the CDR3: TGCGCCAGCAGCTTTACGGGGTCGGGAAATGAGCAGTTCTTC. The chain employs TRBV5-1 and TRBJ2-1, with a tentative D call TRBD2 (5 bases). The CDR3 sequence is 14 residues long. The germline V gene encodes CDR1 SGHRS and CDR2 YFSETQ. V was pared by 2 bases and J by 7 bases, with 13 bases between.